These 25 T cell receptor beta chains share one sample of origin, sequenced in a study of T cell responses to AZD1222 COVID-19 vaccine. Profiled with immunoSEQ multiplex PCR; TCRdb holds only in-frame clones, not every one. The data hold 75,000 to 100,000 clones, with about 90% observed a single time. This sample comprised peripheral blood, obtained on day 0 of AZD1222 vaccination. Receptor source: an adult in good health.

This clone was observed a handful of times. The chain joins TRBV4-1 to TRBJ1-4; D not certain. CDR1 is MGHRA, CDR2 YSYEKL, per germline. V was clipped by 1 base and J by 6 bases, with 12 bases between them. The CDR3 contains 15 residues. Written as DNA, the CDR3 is TGCGCCAGCAGCCAAGTAGCCGGGCTGCATGAAAAACTGTTTTTT. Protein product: CASSQVAGLHEKLFF.

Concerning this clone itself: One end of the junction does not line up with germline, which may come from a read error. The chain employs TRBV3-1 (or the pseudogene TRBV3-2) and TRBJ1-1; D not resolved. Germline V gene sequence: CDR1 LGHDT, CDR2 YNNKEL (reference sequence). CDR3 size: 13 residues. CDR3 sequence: CASTQGPGTEAFF. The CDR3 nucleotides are TGTGCCAGCACCCAAGGCCCGGGCACTGAAGCTTTCTTT.

CDR3 region: CASSSHLSGSGADTQYF. The CDR3, as DNA: TGTGCCAGCAGCTCCCACCTGAGCGGGAGCGGGGCAGATACGCAGTATTTT. The chain is built from TRBV5-8 and TRBJ2-3; 8 bases line up with TRBD2. The CDR3 has 17 residues. Germline trimming cut 3 bases from V and 4 bases from J; bases unmatched to any gene: 13. CDR1 is SGHTS, CDR2 YDEGEE, per germline.

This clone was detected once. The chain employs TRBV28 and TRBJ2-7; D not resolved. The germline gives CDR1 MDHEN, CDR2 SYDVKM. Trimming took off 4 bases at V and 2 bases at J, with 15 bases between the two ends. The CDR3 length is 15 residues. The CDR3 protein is CASSSLTGRPYEQYF. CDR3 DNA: TGTGCCAGCAGTTCCCTGACGGGCAGACCCTACGAGCAGTACTTC.

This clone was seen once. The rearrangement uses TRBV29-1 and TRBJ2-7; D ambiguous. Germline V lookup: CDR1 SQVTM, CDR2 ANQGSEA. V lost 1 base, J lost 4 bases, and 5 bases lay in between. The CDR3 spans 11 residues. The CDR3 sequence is CSVEVEYEQYF. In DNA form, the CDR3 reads TGCAGCGTTGAAGTGGAGTACGAGCAGTACTTC.

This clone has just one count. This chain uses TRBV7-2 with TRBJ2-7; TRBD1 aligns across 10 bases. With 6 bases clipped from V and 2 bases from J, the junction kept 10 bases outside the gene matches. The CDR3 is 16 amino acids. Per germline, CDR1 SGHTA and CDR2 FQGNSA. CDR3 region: CASSDPGQGNTYEQYF. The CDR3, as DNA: TGTGCCAGCAGTGACCCGGGACAGGGGAATACCTACGAGCAGTACTTC.

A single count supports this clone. The CDR3 region is CASRGAAVNEQYF. The CDR3 DNA is TGTGCCAGCAGAGGGGCAGCGGTGAACGAGCAGTACTTC. The chain combines TRBV14 with TRBJ2-7; D assignment may be TRBD1 or TRBD2 (5 bases each). Trimming took off 6 bases at V and 5 bases at J, with 14 bases between the two ends. This CDR3 is built from 13 residues. Germline CDR1 and CDR2: SGHDN and FVKESK.

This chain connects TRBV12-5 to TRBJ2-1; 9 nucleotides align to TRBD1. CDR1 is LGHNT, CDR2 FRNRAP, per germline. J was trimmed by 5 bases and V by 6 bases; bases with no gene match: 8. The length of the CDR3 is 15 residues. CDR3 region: CASGEQGARDNEQFF. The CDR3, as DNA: TGTGCTAGTGGCGAACAGGGGGCGCGCGACAATGAGCAGTTCTTC.

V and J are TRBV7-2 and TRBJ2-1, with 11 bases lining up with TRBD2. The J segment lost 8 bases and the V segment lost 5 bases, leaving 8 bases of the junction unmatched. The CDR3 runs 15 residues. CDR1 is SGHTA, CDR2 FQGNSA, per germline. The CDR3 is CASSNRLAGSDEQFF. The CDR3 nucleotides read TGTGCCAGCAGCAACCGACTAGCGGGAAGTGATGAGCAGTTCTTC.

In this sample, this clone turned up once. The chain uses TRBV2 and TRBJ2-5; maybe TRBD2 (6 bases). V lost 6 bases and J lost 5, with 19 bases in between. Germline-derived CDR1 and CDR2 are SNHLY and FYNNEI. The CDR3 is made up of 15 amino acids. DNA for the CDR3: TGTGCCAGCAGGGGGGGACCCCGGAGCGGGGAGACCCAGTACTTC. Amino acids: CASRGGPRSGETQYF.

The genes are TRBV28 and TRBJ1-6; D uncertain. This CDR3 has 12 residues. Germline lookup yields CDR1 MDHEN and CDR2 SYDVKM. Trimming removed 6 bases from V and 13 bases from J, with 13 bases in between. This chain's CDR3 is CASRDAGRPLHF. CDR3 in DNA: TGTGCCAGCAGGGATGCCGGACGGCCCCTCCACTTT. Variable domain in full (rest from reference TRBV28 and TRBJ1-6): DVKVTQSSRYLVKRTGEKVFLECVQDMDHENMFWYRQDPGLGLRLIYFSYDVKMKEKGDIPEGYSVSREKKERFSLILESASTNQTSMYLCASRDAGRPLHFGNGTRLTVT.

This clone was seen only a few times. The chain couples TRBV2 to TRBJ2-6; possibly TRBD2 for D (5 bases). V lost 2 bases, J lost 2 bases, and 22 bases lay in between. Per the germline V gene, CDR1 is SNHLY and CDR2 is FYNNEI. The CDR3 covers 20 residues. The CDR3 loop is CASSERRREPPCPGANVLTF. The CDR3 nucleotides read TGTGCCAGCAGTGAACGTCGACGGGAACCCCCTTGCCCTGGGGCCAACGTCCTGACTTTC.

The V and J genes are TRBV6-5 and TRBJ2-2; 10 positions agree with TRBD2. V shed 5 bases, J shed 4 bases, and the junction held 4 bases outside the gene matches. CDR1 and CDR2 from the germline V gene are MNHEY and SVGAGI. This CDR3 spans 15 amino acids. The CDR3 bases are TGTGCCAGCAGTCTAGCGGGAGTATCCACCGGGGAGCTGTTTTTT. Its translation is CASSLAGVSTGELFF.

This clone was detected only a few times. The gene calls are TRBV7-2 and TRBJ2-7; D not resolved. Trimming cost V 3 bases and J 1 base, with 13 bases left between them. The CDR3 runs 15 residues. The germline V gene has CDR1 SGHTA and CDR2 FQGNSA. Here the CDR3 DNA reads TGTGCCAGCAGCTTGGATGGATCGGTGTCCTACGAGCAGTACTTC. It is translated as CASSLDGSVSYEQYF.

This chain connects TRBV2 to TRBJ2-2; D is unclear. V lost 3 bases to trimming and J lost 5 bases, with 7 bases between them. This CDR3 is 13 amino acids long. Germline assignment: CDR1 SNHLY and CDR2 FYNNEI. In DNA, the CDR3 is TGTGCCAGCAGTGATGAACAGACCGGGGAGCTGTTTTTT. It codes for CASSDEQTGELFF.

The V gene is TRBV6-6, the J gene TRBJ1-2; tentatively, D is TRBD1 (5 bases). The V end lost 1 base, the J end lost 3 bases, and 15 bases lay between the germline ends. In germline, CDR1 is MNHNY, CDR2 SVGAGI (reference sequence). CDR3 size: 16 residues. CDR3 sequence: CASSYYPPGTDYGYTF. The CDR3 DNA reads TGTGCCAGCAGTTACTATCCCCCCGGGACCGACTATGGCTACACCTTC.

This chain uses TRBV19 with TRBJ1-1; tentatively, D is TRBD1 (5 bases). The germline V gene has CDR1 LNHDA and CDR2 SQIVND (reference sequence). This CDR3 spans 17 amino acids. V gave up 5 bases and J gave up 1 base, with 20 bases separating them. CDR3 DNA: TGTGCCAGTAGTCTCAAGCCCCGACAGTCCCCGAACACTGAAGCTTTCTTT. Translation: CASSLKPRQSPNTEAFF.

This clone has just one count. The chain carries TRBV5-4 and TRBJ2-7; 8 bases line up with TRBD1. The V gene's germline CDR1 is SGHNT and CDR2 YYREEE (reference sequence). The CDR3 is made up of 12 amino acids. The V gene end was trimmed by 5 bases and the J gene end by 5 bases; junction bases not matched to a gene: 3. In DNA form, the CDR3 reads TGTGCCAGCAGATCGGACAGGGACGAGCAGTACTTC. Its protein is CASRSDRDEQYF. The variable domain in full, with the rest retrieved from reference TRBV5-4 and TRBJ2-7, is ETGVTQSPTHLIKTRGQQVTLRCSSQSGHNTVSWYQQALGQGPQFIFQYYREEENGRGNFPPRFSGLQFPNYSSELNVNALELDDSALYLCASRSDRDEQYFGPGTRLTVT.

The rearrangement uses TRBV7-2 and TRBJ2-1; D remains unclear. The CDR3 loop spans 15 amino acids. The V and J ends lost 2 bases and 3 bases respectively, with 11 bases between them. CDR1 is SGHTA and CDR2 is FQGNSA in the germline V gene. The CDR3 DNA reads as TGTGCCAGCAGCTTAAAGGGCTCGCTCTACAATGAGCAGTTCTTC. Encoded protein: CASSLKGSLYNEQFF.

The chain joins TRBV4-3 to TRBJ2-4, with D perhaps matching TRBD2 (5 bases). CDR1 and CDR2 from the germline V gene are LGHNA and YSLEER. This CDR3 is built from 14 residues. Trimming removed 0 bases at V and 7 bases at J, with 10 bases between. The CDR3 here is CASSQDTGTNIQYF. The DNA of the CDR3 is TGCGCCAGCAGCCAAGATACGGGAACGAACATTCAGTACTTC.

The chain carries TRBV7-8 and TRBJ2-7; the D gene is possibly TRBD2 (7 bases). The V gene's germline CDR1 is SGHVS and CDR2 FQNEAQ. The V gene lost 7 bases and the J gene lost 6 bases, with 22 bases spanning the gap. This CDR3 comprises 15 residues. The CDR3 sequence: CASIIYGGGLGEQYF. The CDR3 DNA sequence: TGTGCCAGCATAATATACGGCGGGGGCCTGGGCGAGCAGTACTTC. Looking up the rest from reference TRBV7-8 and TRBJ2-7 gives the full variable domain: GAGVSQSPRYKVAKRGQDVALRCDPISGHVSLFWYQQALGQGPEFLTYFQNEAQLDKSGLPSDRFFAERPEGSVSTLKIQRTQQEDSAVYLCASIIYGGGLGEQYFGPGTRLTVT.

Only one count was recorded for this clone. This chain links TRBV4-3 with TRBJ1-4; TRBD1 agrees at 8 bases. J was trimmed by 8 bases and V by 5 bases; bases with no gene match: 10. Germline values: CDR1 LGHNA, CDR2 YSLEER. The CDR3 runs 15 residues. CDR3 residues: CASSNLQGEREKLFF. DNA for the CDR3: TGCGCCAGCAGCAACCTACAGGGGGAGAGGGAAAAACTGTTTTTT.

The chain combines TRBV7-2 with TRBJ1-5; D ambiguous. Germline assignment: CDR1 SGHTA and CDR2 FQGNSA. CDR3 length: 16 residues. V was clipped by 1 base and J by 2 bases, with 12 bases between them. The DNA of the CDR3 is TGTGCCAGCAGCTTAGGGGCCCAGGCCCGCAATCAGCCCCAGCATTTT. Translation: CASSLGAQARNQPQHF.

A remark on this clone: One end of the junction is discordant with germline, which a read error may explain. DNA for the CDR3: TGTGCCAGCAGCCCCGAAGACACGGTCATACACTTC. Translation: CASSPEDTVIHF. The chain couples TRBV9 to TRBJ2-7, with no clear D. Looked up from germline, CDR1 is SGDLS and CDR2 is YYNGEE. The CDR3 spans 12 residues.

CDR3 in DNA: TGTGCCAGCAGCGGCGCGGGACTAGCGGGAGTTGGCAATGAGCAGTTCTTC. Encoded protein: CASSGAGLAGVGNEQFF. J is TRBJ2-1 and V is TRBV13; 14 nucleotides agree with TRBD2. Germline V gives CDR1 PRHDT, CDR2 FYEKMQ (reference sequence). The junction had 9 bases not matched to a gene; V was cut back by 5 bases and J by 6 bases. The CDR3 spans 17 residues.